This entry lists 13 T cell receptor beta chains sequenced from one sample in a study of shared clonotypes between healthy human individuals. Profiled with immunoSEQ multiplex PCR; TCRdb holds only in-frame clones, not every one. The table records about 710,000 clones, roughly 72% of them present only once. The sequenced sample consisted of memory CD4+ T cells sorted from blood. The subset: CD45RA-negative fraction. Receptors were obtained from a woman in her thirties in good health.

In this sample, this clone turned up once. V usage is TRBV10-3 and J usage is TRBJ1-5; TRBD1 agrees at 8 bases. J was trimmed by 5 bases and V by 7 bases; bases with no gene match: 4. CDR1 is ENHRY, CDR2 SYGVKD, per germline. The CDR3 length is 13 residues. In DNA, the CDR3 is TGTGCCATCACCCTGGACAGGGATCAGCCCCAGCATTTT. Translated, it gives CAITLDRDQPQHF.

This clone showed up just once. This chain uses TRBV6-6 with TRBJ2-1; D not resolved. V was pared by 0 bases and J by 5 bases, with 11 bases between. The V gene's germline CDR1 is MNHNY and CDR2 SVGAGI (reference sequence). The CDR3 extends over 15 amino acids. CDR3 sequence: CASSYSGRSNNEQFF. The CDR3 DNA is TGTGCCAGCAGTTACTCGGGCAGGAGCAACAATGAGCAGTTCTTC.

Remarks on this clone: Other DNA sequences in the sample encode the same CDR3. J is TRBJ1-6 and V is TRBV20-1; D unclear. The CDR3 length is 11 residues. Germline V lookup: CDR1 DFQATT, CDR2 SNEGSKA (reference sequence). Trimming stripped 6 bases from V and 7 bases from J, with 7 bases between. The CDR3 DNA reads as TGCAGTGCAGGGCCAAATTCACCCCTCCACTTT. It codes for CSAGPNSPLHF.

The chain couples TRBV4-1 to TRBJ1-3, with D hard to call. The CDR3 length is 15 residues. The V gene lost 4 bases and the J gene lost 2 bases, with 12 bases spanning the gap. From germline, CDR1 is MGHRA and CDR2 YSYEKL. As DNA, the CDR3 is TGCGCCAGCAGCCTTGGCGGGCAAACTGGAAACACCATATATTTT. Amino acid sequence: CASSLGGQTGNTIYF.

This clone was seen ten or more times. This sequence joins TRBV7-3 and TRBJ2-2, with a weak D call TRBD1 (5 bases). Germline V lookup: CDR1 SGHTA, CDR2 FQGTGA. Trimming pared 1 base from V and 5 bases from J, leaving 20 bases between. This CDR3 contains 18 residues. The CDR3: CASSLMGQGMAGTGELFF. The CDR3 DNA follows: TGTGCCAGCAGCTTAATGGGTCAGGGAATGGCCGGTACCGGGGAGCTGTTTTTT.

The V and J genes are TRBV2 and TRBJ2-6, with D perhaps matching TRBD1 (5 bases). The CDR3 runs 16 residues. V lost 6 bases and J 1 base, leaving 13 bases between the germline ends. Germline V lookup: CDR1 SNHLY, CDR2 FYNNEI. DNA for the CDR3: TGTGCCAGCAGACTAAACCAGGGATCTGGGGCCAACGTCCTGACTTTC. Translated, it gives CASRLNQGSGANVLTF.

This clone was seen ten or more times. V usage is TRBV7-2 and J usage is TRBJ2-2, with D perhaps assigned TRBD1 or TRBD2 (5 bases each). Deletions cut 1 base from V and 6 bases from J, with 12 bases between. In germline, CDR1 is SGHTA, CDR2 FQGNSA. CDR3 length equals 15 residues. This CDR3 is CASSLERGPPGELFF. In DNA, the CDR3 is TGTGCCAGCAGCTTAGAACGGGGCCCCCCCGGGGAGCTGTTTTTT.

The chain recombines TRBV15 with TRBJ1-6; a possible D gene is TRBD1 (5 bases). V shed 3 bases and J shed 10 bases, with 22 bases lying between them. The CDR3 is 17 residues long. Germline V CDR1 and CDR2: LNHNV, YYDKDF (reference sequence). The CDR3 bases are TGTGCCACCAGCAGCGATAGACAGCCTCTAAGGGACTCACCCCTCCACTTT. It is translated as CATSSDRQPLRDSPLHF.

The chain uses TRBV29-1 and TRBJ2-7; TRBD1 matches 7 bases. Germline V gives CDR1 SQVTM, CDR2 ANQGSEA. Unmatched junction bases numbered 3, after V lost 4 bases and J lost 3 bases. The CDR3 contains 12 residues. The CDR3 nucleotides are TGCAGCGTTGCTGGACAGGACTACGAGCAGTACTTC. It is translated as CSVAGQDYEQYF.

The chain links TRBV18 to TRBJ1-1; D possibly corresponds to TRBD1 (5 bases). V dropped 5 bases and J dropped 1 base, with 14 bases sitting between them. Looked up from germline, CDR1 is KGHSH and CDR2 is LQKENI. The CDR3 covers 15 residues. CDR3 region: CASSAYRSSNTEAFF. Written as DNA, the CDR3 is TGTGCCAGCTCAGCTTACAGGTCGTCGAACACTGAAGCTTTCTTT.

The CDR3 loop is CASSLGRDGINQPQHF. As DNA, the CDR3 is TGTGCCAGCAGCTTAGGAAGGGACGGAATAAATCAGCCCCAGCATTTT. The J gene is TRBJ1-5, the V gene TRBV11-2; TRBD1 is a possible D gene (5 bases). CDR1 and CDR2 (germline): SGHAT, FQNNGV. V was clipped by 1 base and J by 4 bases, with 14 bases between them. The CDR3 totals 16 residues.

The chain combines TRBV2 with TRBJ2-3, with 8 bases fitting TRBD1. Germline-derived CDR1 and CDR2 are SNHLY and FYNNEI. This CDR3 spans 14 amino acids. Trimming took 6 bases from V and 0 from J; bases not matched to a gene: 2. In DNA, the CDR3 is TGTGCCAGCAGGCGGACAGGGAGCACAGATACGCAGTATTTT. Its protein is CASRRTGSTDTQYF.

V is TRBV19 and J is TRBJ2-3; a possible D gene is TRBD1 (6 bases). Trimming pared 5 bases from V and 2 bases from J, leaving 11 bases between. The CDR3 covers 14 residues. Germline V gene data show CDR1 as LNHDA and CDR2 as SQIVND (reference sequence). The DNA of the CDR3 is TGTGCCAGTAGTCCGACAGGTACCACAGATACGCAGTATTTT. Amino acid sequence: CASSPTGTTDTQYF.